The 16 T cell receptor beta chains presented below share a single source sample, sequenced in a study of OX40 agonist ivuxolimab in advanced cancers. TCRdb's table, derived via immunoSEQ multiplex PCR, lists solely in-frame clones and lacks some. This sample has tens of thousands of clones; approximately 90% occur once, and the top ten carry less than 6%. This specimen consisted of CD4+ or CD8+ T cells sorted from blood, obtained in a trial of the OX40 agonist ivuxolimab. These receptors all come from an adult with an advanced solid tumor such as melanoma, head and neck, liver or kidney cancer.

V is TRBV6-6 and J is TRBJ2-7, with a weak D call TRBD2 (7 bases). The CDR3 has 14 residues. Germline loops: CDR1 MNHNY, CDR2 SVGAGI (reference sequence). Trimming removed 6 bases at V and 1 base at J, with 13 bases between. The CDR3 protein is CASRLGGGSYEQYF. The CDR3 coding sequence is TGTGCCAGCAGACTAGGGGGGGGATCCTACGAGCAGTACTTC.

The V and J genes are TRBV7-9 and TRBJ1-5; perhaps TRBD1 as D (5 bases). V was pared by 5 bases and J by 6 bases, with 11 bases between. The germline V gene has CDR1 SEHNR and CDR2 FQNEAQ (reference sequence). The CDR3 length is 13 residues. CDR3 loop: CASSVPGGQPQHF. The DNA for the CDR3 is TGTGCCAGCAGCGTCCCGGGGGGTCAGCCCCAGCATTTT.

The chain is built from TRBV28 and TRBJ2-5; no definite D call. The germline V gene has CDR1 MDHEN and CDR2 SYDVKM. The ends were cut back, 1 base at V and 3 bases at J, with 15 bases in the middle. The CDR3 sequence is 16 residues long. This CDR3 reads CASSLFGRSEKETQYF. The CDR3 coding sequence is TGTGCCAGCAGTTTATTCGGCAGGTCAGAAAAAGAGACCCAGTACTTC.

Only a few counts were recorded for this clone. The CDR3 protein is CAISTRLVQETQYF. The CDR3 DNA reads TGTGCCATCAGCACTCGACTAGTTCAAGAGACCCAGTACTTC. This sequence joins TRBV10-3 and TRBJ2-5; the D gene is possibly TRBD2 (6 bases). This CDR3 contains 14 residues. From germline, CDR1 is ENHRY and CDR2 SYGVKD. V was pared by 6 bases and J by 2 bases, with 13 bases between.

This chain connects TRBV28 to TRBJ1-5, with D tentatively TRBD1 (6 bases). V lost 10 bases and J lost 6, with 22 bases in between. The CDR3 consists of 15 residues. Germline values: CDR1 MDHEN, CDR2 SYDVKM. This CDR3 reads CATQVGRGRGQPQHF. In DNA form, the CDR3 reads TGTGCCACCCAGGTTGGTAGGGGGAGGGGTCAGCCCCAGCATTTT.

Details on this clone: The junction differs from germline at one of its ends, possibly a read error. This chain joins TRBV5-1 and TRBJ2-1, with TRBD2 matching 11 bases. The CDR3 has 15 amino acids. Germline assignment: CDR1 SGHRS and CDR2 YFSETQ. CDR3: CAGSSGTSGYNEQFF. The CDR3 nucleotides are TGCGCCGGCAGTTCCGGGACTAGCGGTTACAATGAGCAGTTCTTC. The full variable domain, rest sourced from reference TRBV5-1 and TRBJ2-1, is KAGVTQTPRYLIKTRGQQVTLSCSPISGHRSVSWYQQTPGQGLQFLFEYFSETQRNKGNFPGRFSGRQFSNSRSEMNVSTLELGDSALYLCAGSSGTSGYNEQFFGPGTRLTVL.

This sequence joins TRBV4-3 and TRBJ2-7, with D hard to call. CDR1 and CDR2 from the germline V gene are LGHNA and YSLEER. The V gene lost 1 base and the J gene lost 0 bases, with 10 bases spanning the gap. The CDR3 has 15 residues. The CDR3 DNA reads as TGCGCCAGCAGCCAAGGACGGAGTTTCTCCTACGAGCAGTACTTC. Its translation: CASSQGRSFSYEQYF.

V gene TRBV11-2 combines with J gene TRBJ2-2, with D possibly matching TRBD2 (6 bases). The germline CDR1 and CDR2 sequences are SGHAT and FQNNGV. Trimming shortened V by 5 bases and J by 6 bases, and 19 bases separated the two germline ends. The CDR3 totals 16 residues. The CDR3 sequence: CASSPLKLARPGELFF. CDR3 bases: TGTGCCAGCAGCCCCTTGAAACTAGCCCGCCCCGGGGAGCTGTTTTTT.

This chain joins TRBV6-6 and TRBJ2-5, with D uncertain. Germline CDR1 and CDR2: MNHNY and SVGAGI (reference sequence). This CDR3 contains 13 residues. The V and J ends lost 7 bases and 2 bases respectively, with 11 bases between them. Here the CDR3 reads CASIPNTQETQYF. The CDR3 DNA sequence: TGTGCCAGCATCCCGAATACTCAAGAGACCCAGTACTTC.

The chain is built from TRBV28 and TRBJ1-4, with 7 nucleotides matching TRBD1. Losses at the gene ends were 5 bases for V and 3 bases for J; bases not matched to a gene: 6. Germline assignment: CDR1 MDHEN and CDR2 SYDVKM. This CDR3 comprises 15 residues. CDR3 in amino acids: CASSRTGTANEKLFF. For the CDR3, the DNA is TGTGCCAGCAGTCGCACCGGGACAGCTAATGAAAAACTGTTTTTT. Combining the CDR3 with reference TRBV28 and TRBJ1-4 gives the whole variable domain DVKVTQSSRYLVKRTGEKVFLECVQDMDHENMFWYRQDPGLGLRLIYFSYDVKMKEKGDIPEGYSVSREKKERFSLILESASTNQTSMYLCASSRTGTANEKLFFGSGTQLSVL.

The rearrangement uses TRBV14 and TRBJ2-1; D is ambiguous. Germline CDR1 and CDR2: SGHDN and FVKESK. The CDR3 spans 17 residues. The V end was cut by 4 bases, the J end by 5 bases, with 21 bases between. CDR3 sequence: CASSLLLSRDWNNEQFF. The CDR3 DNA reads as TGTGCCAGCAGCCTCCTGCTATCGCGAGACTGGAACAATGAGCAGTTCTTC. Full variable domain (rest looked up from reference TRBV14 and TRBJ2-1): EAGVTQFPSHSVIEKGQTVTLRCDPISGHDNLYWYRRVMGKEIKFLLHFVKESKQDESGMPNNRFLAERTGGTYSTLKVQPAELEDSGVYFCASSLLLSRDWNNEQFFGPGTRLTVL.

The rearrangement uses TRBV29-1 and TRBJ2-7; 8 positions agree with TRBD1. The ends lost 4 bases at V and 3 bases at J; junction bases unmatched: 8. CDR3 length equals 14 residues. Germline V gene lookup returns CDR1 SQVTM and CDR2 ANQGSEA. The DNA for the CDR3 is TGCAGCGTTGTGTGGCAGGGGGCGGTCTACGAGCAGTACTTC. It yields the protein CSVVWQGAVYEQYF.

This clone appeared a few times. Here the CDR3 reads CASSLSPLAGSYEQYF. CDR3 bases: TGTGCCAGCAGCTTATCCCCACTAGCGGGCTCCTACGAGCAGTACTTC. The chain recombines TRBV7-3 with TRBJ2-7, with TRBD2 matching 9 bases. This CDR3 has 16 residues. V shed 2 bases, J shed 0 bases, and the junction held 5 bases outside the gene matches. Germline lookup yields CDR1 SGHTA and CDR2 FQGTGA.

V gene TRBV19 combines with J gene TRBJ1-6; possibly TRBD1 for D (6 bases). The CDR3 consists of 15 residues. Trimming shortened V by 3 bases and J by 9 bases, and 15 bases separated the two germline ends. Germline loops: CDR1 LNHDA, CDR2 SQIVND (reference sequence). In DNA, the CDR3 is TGTGCCAGTAGTATCCAGGCAGGGGATCTTTCACCCCTCCACTTT. Amino acids: CASSIQAGDLSPLHF.

This clone was picked up a small number of times. V usage is TRBV2 and J usage is TRBJ2-2; 11 bases are a match to TRBD2. V shed 4 bases, J shed 4 bases, and the junction held 2 bases outside the gene matches. The CDR3 has 15 amino acids. The germline CDR1 and CDR2 sequences are SNHLY and FYNNEI. The CDR3 loop is CASSGLAGITGELFF. The CDR3, as DNA: TGTGCCAGCAGTGGACTAGCGGGGATCACCGGGGAGCTGTTTTTT.

This chain uses TRBV28 with TRBJ2-3; 11 bases line up with TRBD2. V gave up 4 bases and J gave up 5 bases; unmatched junction bases: 8. CDR3 size: 16 residues. In germline, CDR1 is MDHEN, CDR2 SYDVKM. The CDR3 DNA is TGTGCCAGCAGTTCCCTGGCTAGCGGGAGGAAAGATACGCAGTATTTT. Translation: CASSSLASGRKDTQYF. Full variable domain (rest looked up from reference TRBV28 and TRBJ2-3): DVKVTQSSRYLVKRTGEKVFLECVQDMDHENMFWYRQDPGLGLRLIYFSYDVKMKEKGDIPEGYSVSREKKERFSLILESASTNQTSMYLCASSSLASGRKDTQYFGPGTRLTVL.